Listed below are T cell receptor beta chains from one sample, sequenced in a study of cytomegalovirus exposure and HLA in healthy donors. The table came from immunoSEQ multiplex PCR; TCRdb's copy has only in-frame clones and leaves some out. This table lists some 150,000 clones. Material for sequencing was PBMCs. The receptors were sampled from a man aged 40-49 years in good health and CMV-seronegative. The CDR3 runs from the conserved cysteine through the conserved F or W. Each record gives: D gene, V gene, J gene, clone size, CDR3 protein, CDR3 DNA. A D gene is named only where the DNA matches it firmly. Not all rows give a size; the values are once, few, many and, for expanded clones, a class.

-	TRBV19	TRBJ2-5	-	CASTGTFPETQYF	TGTGCCAGTACGGGGACATTCCCAGAGACCCAGTACTTC
TRBD2	TRBV6-1	TRBJ2-3	-	CASSEAPRIGGGRDTQYF	TGTGCCAGCAGTGAAGCCCCCCGCATCGGGGGGGGCCGAGATACGCAGTATTTT
-	TRBV25-1	TRBJ2-1	-	CASQDSEKINNEQFF	TGTGCCAGCCAGGACTCCGAGAAGATTAACAATGAGCAGTTCTTC
-	TRBV18	TRBJ2-5	-	CASSPEQGVGETQYF	TGTGCCAGCTCACCTGAACAGGGAGTAGGAGAGACCCAGTACTTC
-	TRBV7-2	TRBJ1-6	-	CASSFEGVPGSPLHF	TGTGCCAGCAGCTTCGAAGGGGTACCTGGTTCACCCCTCCACTTT
-	TRBV5-1	TRBJ1-1	-	CASSSTGGQDTEAFF	TGCGCCAGCAGCTCGACCGGGGGGCAGGACACTGAAGCTTTCTTT
-	TRBV7-2	TRBJ1-1	-	CASSPLGREMAEAFF	TGTGCCAGCAGCCCTCTCGGACGGGAAATGGCTGAAGCTTTCTTT
TRBD1	TRBV27	TRBJ2-7	-	CASSKSGTGSSYEQYF	TGTGCCAGCAGTAAGTCCGGGACAGGTAGTTCCTACGAGCAGTACTTC
-	TRBV7-2	TRBJ2-1	-	CASSLGPPNEQFF	TGTGCCAGCAGCCTAGGGCCCCCCAATGAGCAGTTCTTC
TRBD2	TRBV2	TRBJ2-1	-	CASSASSGGTLNEQFF	TGTGCCAGCAGCGCCTCTAGCGGGGGGACTCTCAATGAGCAGTTCTTC
TRBD2	TRBV6-1	TRBJ2-7	-	CATKEAGGIEQYF	TGTGCCACCAAGGAAGCGGGGGGTATCGAGCAGTACTTC
-	TRBV6-6	TRBJ1-5	-	CASRLQGNQPQHF	TGTGCCAGCAGGCTACAGGGAAATCAGCCCCAGCATTTT
-	TRBV7-9	TRBJ2-3	-	CASSLYTDTQYF	TGTGCCAGCAGCTTATACACAGATACGCAGTATTTT
-	TRBV6-5	TRBJ1-5	medium-sized	CASSPGSNQPQHF	TGTGCCAGCAGCCCCGGGAGCAATCAGCCCCAGCATTTT
-	TRBV7-8	TRBJ1-6	-	CASSSRTEPDRSPLHF	TGTGCCAGCAGCTCCCGGACTGAGCCCGATCGTTCACCCCTCCACTTT
-	TRBV27	TRBJ2-7	-	CASSLSGRHGQYF	TGTGCCAGCAGTTTATCGGGCAGGCATGGGCAGTACTTC
TRBD1	TRBV4-1	TRBJ2-5	-	CASSQAGGRETQYF	TGCGCCAGCAGCCAAGCAGGGGGTCGGGAGACCCAGTACTTC
TRBD2	TRBV27	TRBJ2-7	-	CASSLKKRGAYEQYF	TGTGCCAGCAGTTTGAAGAAGCGGGGGGCCTACGAGCAGTACTTC
-	TRBV6-5	TRBJ1-5	-	CASSDRFNQPQHF	TGTGCCAGCAGTGACAGGTTTAATCAGCCCCAGCATTTT
-	TRBV5-1	TRBJ1-1	-	CASRGARNTEAFF	TGCGCCAGCAGGGGGGCTCGGAACACTGAAGCTTTCTTT
TRBD1	TRBV7-2	TRBJ1-3	-	CASSPQTGAGNTIYF	TGTGCCAGCAGCCCCCAGACAGGGGCTGGAAACACCATATATTTT
-	TRBV6-6	TRBJ2-7	-	CASTRTDRVSEQYF	TGTGCCAGCACCCGGACAGACAGAGTGAGCGAGCAGTACTTC
-	TRBV19	TRBJ1-1	-	CASSIAVGGTEAFF	TGTGCCAGTAGTATAGCGGTAGGGGGCACTGAAGCTTTCTTT
-	TRBV6-6	TRBJ1-1	-	CASSYSKGGSTEAFF	TGTGCCAGCAGTTACTCGAAGGGCGGGAGCACTGAAGCTTTCTTT
TRBD1	TRBV14	TRBJ2-7	-	CASSDRGRTYEQYF	TGTGCCAGCTCGGACAGGGGGAGGACCTACGAGCAGTACTTC
TRBD2	TRBV19	TRBJ2-7	-	CASSIGGGAYEQYF	TGTGCCAGTAGTATCGGGGGGGGCGCCTACGAGCAGTACTTC
-	TRBV4-2	TRBJ1-1	-	CASSQDLSGNTEAFF	TGTGCCAGCAGCCAAGATCTTTCCGGGAACACTGAAGCTTTCTTT
-	TRBV29-1	TRBJ2-1	-	CSVGKTVTLYNEQFF	TGCAGCGTTGGGAAGACAGTGACATTGTACAATGAGCAGTTCTTC
TRBD1	TRBV18	TRBJ1-1	-	CASSPRDRENTEAFF	TGTGCCAGCTCACCACGGGACAGGGAAAACACTGAAGCTTTCTTT
-	TRBV6-5	TRBJ1-1	-	CASSYAGRNTEAFF	TGTGCCAGCAGTTATGCAGGGCGGAACACTGAAGCTTTCTTT
TRBD1	TRBV4-1	TRBJ1-4	-	CASSRTQGQSDEKLFF	TGCGCCAGCAGCCGAACCCAGGGACAGAGCGATGAAAAACTGTTTTTT
TRBD1	TRBV5-4	TRBJ1-2	-	CASSPRRSQGNYGYTF	TGTGCCAGCAGCCCAAGAAGATCACAGGGGAACTATGGCTACACCTTC
TRBD1	TRBV6-6	TRBJ2-7	-	CASSYGGTGEYEQYF	TGTGCCAGCAGTTACGGGGGGACAGGGGAATACGAGCAGTACTTC
-	TRBV28	TRBJ2-1	-	CASSLGTPNEQFF	TGTGCCAGCAGTTTGGGGACTCCCAATGAGCAGTTCTTC
-	TRBV7-3	TRBJ1-1	-	CASSGQGNTEAFF	TGTGCCAGCAGCGGCCAGGGGAACACTGAAGCTTTCTTT
-	TRBV27	TRBJ1-6	-	CASSFQTQNSPLHF	TGTGCCAGCAGTTTTCAAACCCAGAATTCACCCCTCCACTTT
TRBD2	TRBV27	TRBJ2-5	-	CASSLRLAGGRETQYF	TGTGCCAGCAGTTTAAGACTAGCGGGGGGGAGGGAGACCCAGTACTTC
TRBD2	TRBV5-5	TRBJ2-7	-	CASSLLSSGAYEQYF	TGTGCCAGCAGCTTGTTATCGAGCGGGGCCTACGAGCAGTACTTC
-	TRBV6-5	TRBJ2-5	-	CASSPLGRGQETQYF	TGTGCCAGCAGTCCCCTTGGGCGGGGCCAAGAGACCCAGTACTTC
TRBD2	TRBV7-6	TRBJ2-7	-	CASSLGGGGEQYF	TGTGCCAGCAGCTTAGGCGGGGGGGGCGAGCAGTACTTC
TRBD1	TRBV9	TRBJ2-5	-	CASSSGQQETQYF	TGTGCCAGCAGCTCGGGACAGCAAGAGACCCAGTACTTC
-	TRBV6-5	TRBJ2-7	-	CASSRAGTTYEQYF	TGTGCCAGCAGCCGAGCGGGGACAACCTACGAGCAGTACTTC
-	TRBV7-8	TRBJ1-1	-	CASSLVNSGITEAFF	TGTGCCAGCAGCTTAGTAAACTCAGGGATTACTGAAGCTTTCTTT
-	TRBV19	TRBJ1-5	-	CASSKGDSNQPQHF	TGTGCCAGTAGTAAGGGGGATAGCAATCAGCCCCAGCATTTT
TRBD2	TRBV11-2	TRBJ2-2	-	CASSRTSGGPNTGELFF	TGTGCCAGCAGCCGGACTAGCGGGGGGCCGAACACCGGGGAGCTGTTTTTT
-	TRBV6-5	TRBJ2-1	-	CASTQGGYNEQFF	TGTGCCAGCACCCAAGGGGGCTACAATGAGCAGTTCTTC
-	TRBV6-4	TRBJ2-6	-	CASSFGAGANVLTF	TGTGCCAGCAGTTTCGGGGCTGGGGCCAACGTCCTGACTTTC